Sequencing of this T cell receptor (beta chain) was carried out in a study of blood T cells in healthy people across ages. General study results and limits: Among long-lived donors, naive CD4+ cells were more numerous and diversity higher than in aged donors.

Total RNA was isolated from each sample in quantities of at least 5.5 micrograms. The use of a sample-barcoded 5' primer and a J-beta primer mix characterized a second PCR of about 7 to 12 cycles. Each cDNA molecule was tagged by a template-switch adaptor that had 12 random nucleotides. The yield of each sample was at least 2.5 million CDR3-containing paired-end reads. TCRdb re-called the 5' RACE reads with MiXCR, one entry per CDR3 protein. The table includes approximately 810,000 distinct CDR3 sequences, about 28% detected once. There are a few counts of this clonotype. Its matching antigen is unknown. This may be a read error, as it is one base from a much larger clone. CDR3 length: 17 residues.

The genes are TRBV12-3 or TRBV12-4 and TRBJ2-1, with TRBD2 matching 12 bases. The better agreement between TRBJ2-7 and the DNA end casts doubt on the J call. This receptor was taken from a woman aged 80 or over in good health. Input material: blood. The CDR3: CASSYLAGGSSYNEQYF. The CDR3 DNA sequence: TGTGCCAGCAGTTACCTAGCGGGGGGGAGCTCCTACAATGAGCAGTACTTC.